The rows below give T cell receptor beta chains drawn from one sample of a study of graft-versus-host responses after intestinal transplantation. Sequenced by immunoSEQ multiplex PCR; TCRdb stores in-frame clones only, minus some. The table shows roughly 3,900 clones, with almost 85% occurring only once. The material sequenced was ileum tissue, taken 650 to 680 days after intestinal transplant. The receptors were gathered from a human patient who received an intestinal transplant, so some T cells may come from the graft donor. The CDR3 runs from the conserved cysteine through the conserved F or W. D genes are given only for firm matches. Some rows mark clone size as missing; the rest say once, few, many or name a class of expanded clone.

>TRBV19|TRBJ2-7|-|once
CASSRGYDYEQYF
TGTGCCAGTAGCAGGGGTTATGACTACGAGCAGTACTTC
>TRBV12-5|TRBJ1-1|TRBD1|-
CASGLGQGASEAFF
TGTGCTAGTGGACTCGGACAGGGGGCCTCTGAAGCTTTCTTT
>TRBV11-2|TRBJ2-5|-|-
CASSLQGPGETQYF
TGTGCCAGCAGCTTACAGGGCCCGGGAGAGACCCAGTACTTC
>TRBV4-3|TRBJ1-3|-|few
CASSQGTVRNTIYF
TGCGCCAGCAGCCAAGGGACTGTTAGAAACACCATATATTTT
>TRBV19|TRBJ2-7|-|-
CASASWGSSYEQYF
TGTGCCAGCGCCTCATGGGGCAGCTCCTACGAGCAGTACTTC
>TRBV5-8|TRBJ1-5|TRBD1|-
CASSLGPGGSRPQHF
TGTGCCAGCAGCTTGGGTCCAGGGGGTTCAAGACCCCAGCATTTT
>TRBV29-1|TRBJ1-2|-|once
CSVEVGNNYGYTF
TGCAGCGTTGAAGTTGGGAATAACTATGGCTACACCTTC
>TRBV29-1|TRBJ1-3|-|-
CSVQGLGSGNTIYF
TGCAGCGTTCAGGGATTAGGCTCTGGAAACACCATATATTTT
>TRBV12-5|TRBJ2-1|TRBD2|once
CASGYLAGPYNEQFF
TGTGCTAGTGGATACCTAGCGGGGCCCTACAATGAGCAGTTCTTC
>TRBV6-8|TRBJ2-4|-|-
CASSYSGGPKNIQYF
TGTGCCAGCAGTTACTCCGGGGGTCCAAAAAACATTCAGTACTTC
>TRBV2|TRBJ2-5|-|-
CASSERRGAQYF
TGTGCCAGCAGTGAGAGGCGAGGGGCCCAGTACTTC
>TRBV7-6|TRBJ2-3|TRBD2|-
CASSSIAGINTDTQYF
TGTGCCAGCAGTTCCATAGCGGGGATAAACACAGATACGCAGTATTTT
>TRBV7-6|TRBJ2-2|TRBD2|-
CASSLERGRLSGELFF
TGTGCCAGCAGCTTAGAGCGGGGGCGTCTCTCCGGGGAGCTGTTTTTT
>TRBV29-1|TRBJ1-3|-|-
CSVDFMGTTSGNTIYF
TGCAGCGTTGATTTCATGGGGACCACCTCTGGAAACACCATATATTTT
>TRBV9|TRBJ2-3|TRBD1|-
CASSVGPGGSVDTQYF
TGTGCCAGCAGCGTAGGCCCAGGGGGCTCGGTAGATACGCAGTATTTT
>TRBV5-6|TRBJ2-7|-|few
CASSGGLGQNLYEQYF
TGTGCCAGCAGCGGGGGCTTAGGACAGAACCTCTACGAGCAGTACTTC
>TRBV5-1|TRBJ2-7|-|-
CASSLVRGLDYEQYF
TGCGCCAGCAGCTTGGTTCGGGGATTGGACTACGAGCAGTACTTC
>TRBV5-6|TRBJ2-3|-|-
CASSRRGGQIDTQYF
TGTGCCAGCAGCCGGCGAGGGGGTCAAATAGATACGCAGTATTTT
>TRBV2|TRBJ2-5|-|-
CASSFETQYF
TGTGCCAGCAGTTTTGAGACCCAGTACTTC
>TRBV5-6|TRBJ1-1|-|-
CASSFGQGTEAFF
TGTGCCAGCAGCTTCGGGCAGGGTACTGAAGCTTTCTTT